This entry lists 14 T cell receptor beta chains sequenced from one sample in a study of blood T cell repertoires in COVID-19. Assay used: immunoSEQ multiplex PCR; TCRdb lists only in-frame clones, some missing. The sample consists of around 190,000 clones, approximately 80% of them appearing once. Specimen: peripheral blood. These receptors were collected from a human donor in a cohort sampled during active COVID-19.

J is TRBJ2-1 and V is TRBV14; 12 bases align to TRBD2. There are 15 residues in the CDR3. Looked up from germline, CDR1 is SGHDN and CDR2 is FVKESK. J gave up 8 bases and V 4 bases, and 6 bases lay outside the gene matches. As DNA, the CDR3 is TGTGCCAGCAGCCCTGGACTAGCGGGAACTGATGAGCAGTTCTTC. Residues: CASSPGLAGTDEQFF.

As for this clone: The junction shows a germline mismatch at one end, possibly a read error. The rearrangement uses TRBV7-9 and TRBJ2-7; 7 bases are a match to TRBD1. Germline V gene lookup returns CDR1 SEHNR and CDR2 FQNEAQ (reference sequence). This CDR3 is 11 amino acids long. CDR3 sequence (DNA): TGTGCCAGCAGCTTAGGGGACAGCCCCTCCTTC. It specifies CASSLGDSPSF.

CDR3 amino acids: CAISEPGLAGQSYEQYF. For the CDR3, the DNA is TGTGCCATCAGTGAGCCGGGACTAGCGGGACAATCCTACGAGCAGTACTTC. This chain uses TRBV10-3 with TRBJ2-7; TRBD2 agrees at 13 bases. Germline CDR1 reads ENHRY; CDR2 reads SYGVKD. This CDR3 comprises 17 residues. The trim removed 2 bases at V and 1 base at J, leaving 5 bases unmatched.

This chain links TRBV9 with TRBJ2-5; no definite D call. V was shortened by 0 bases and J by 2 bases, with 5 bases between the two germline ends. Germline V gene data show CDR1 as SGDLS and CDR2 as YYNGEE. This CDR3 comprises 13 residues. In nucleotides, the CDR3 is TGTGCCAGCAGCGTAGACCGGCAAGAGACCCAGTACTTC. This translates into CASSVDRQETQYF.

The chain joins TRBV28 to TRBJ2-1; 7 positions agree with TRBD1. The CDR3 runs to 16 residues. J was trimmed by 2 bases and V by 2 bases; bases with no gene match: 6. Germline CDR1 is MDHEN and CDR2 is SYDVKM. CDR3 bases: TGTGCCAGCAGTTTAAGGGGACAGTACCCCTACAATGAGCAGTTCTTC. Amino acids: CASSLRGQYPYNEQFF.

The genes are TRBV9 and TRBJ2-1, with a possible D match to TRBD1 (7 bases). V dropped 1 base and J dropped 4 bases, with 12 bases sitting between them. The CDR3 has 15 amino acids. Germline-derived CDR1 and CDR2 are SGDLS and YYNGEE. The CDR3 DNA sequence: TGTGCCAGCAGCGTACAGGGGGGAACTTACAATGAGCAGTTCTTC. This codes for CASSVQGGTYNEQFF.

The chain is built from TRBV28 and TRBJ2-7; 8 nucleotides align to TRBD2. Germline CDR1 is MDHEN and CDR2 is SYDVKM. CDR3 size: 14 residues. Unmatched junction bases numbered 9, after V lost 5 bases and J lost 6 bases. CDR3 amino acids: CASSPAGAHPEQYF. CDR3 in DNA: TGTGCCAGCAGTCCAGCGGGAGCCCACCCCGAGCAGTACTTC.

CDR3 nucleotides: TGTGCCAGCAGCTTAGCGCTTCCGGGACGGACAGCCTACGAGCAGTACTTC. The encoded protein is CASSLALPGRTAYEQYF. This chain connects TRBV7-2 to TRBJ2-7; possibly TRBD1 for D (6 bases). The CDR3 has 17 residues. Germline CDR1 SGHTA, CDR2 FQGNSA. V shed 0 bases and J shed 2 bases, with 17 bases lying between them.

V gene TRBV24-1 combines with J gene TRBJ2-1, with TRBD2 identical over 11 bases. CDR3 length: 18 residues. Germline-derived CDR1 and CDR2 are KGHDR and SFDVKD. The CDR3 sequence is CAPNGTSGFPSSYNEQFF. DNA of the CDR3: TGTGCTCCCAACGGGACTAGCGGCTTTCCGAGCTCCTACAATGAGCAGTTCTTC.

This chain uses TRBV6-5 with TRBJ2-1; D possibly corresponds to TRBD2 (5 bases). Germline values: CDR1 MNHEY, CDR2 SVGAGI. The CDR3 runs 16 residues. The ends were cut back, 0 bases at V and 9 bases at J, with 18 bases in the middle. The CDR3 spells CASSYSRGPKASEQFF. The CDR3 DNA follows: TGTGCCAGCAGTTACTCCCGGGGTCCTAAAGCGAGTGAGCAGTTCTTC.

The chain carries TRBV7-2 and TRBJ2-6; no firm D call. The CDR3 sequence is 18 residues long. Germline CDR1 is SGHTA and CDR2 is FQGNSA. Trimming removed 1 base at V and 0 bases at J, with 13 bases between. CDR3 bases: TGTGCCAGCAGCTTAGATGGTAGCCGCCACTCTGGGGCCAACGTCCTGACTTTC. As protein: CASSLDGSRHSGANVLTF.

The chain couples TRBV7-3 to TRBJ2-7; 8 bases match TRBD1. Trimming cost V 4 bases and J 6 bases; bases outside gene matches: 14. This CDR3 is 16 amino acids long. CDR1 SGHTA and CDR2 FQGTGA come from the germline V gene. Written as DNA, the CDR3 is TGTGCCAGCAGCTCATATAGGCGGACAGGGCCCGTCGAGCAGTACTTC. This sequence encodes CASSSYRRTGPVEQYF.

J is TRBJ2-7 and V is TRBV18; 11 bases agree with TRBD1. Germline V gene data show CDR1 as KGHSH and CDR2 as LQKENI. This CDR3 is 14 amino acids long. The trim removed 6 bases at V and 4 bases at J, leaving 5 bases unmatched. Written as DNA, the CDR3 is TGTGCCAGCTCCCGGGACAGGGGGGGTTACGAGCAGTACTTC. Its protein is CASSRDRGGYEQYF.

This clone has more than one count but fewer than ten. This chain connects TRBV7-3 to TRBJ1-1; D remains ambiguous. The V and J ends lost 5 bases and 1 base respectively, with 8 bases between them. Germline CDR1 reads SGHTA; CDR2 reads FQGTGA. The CDR3 sequence is 13 residues long. CDR3 bases: TGTGCCAGCAGCCCCCCAGGGAACACTGAAGCTTTCTTT. It is translated as CASSPPGNTEAFF.